The 2 T cell receptor beta chains below come from one sample, sequenced in a study of cytomegalovirus exposure and HLA in healthy donors. The PCR employed 60 Vbeta primers together with 13 Jbeta primers. Generated by immunoSEQ multiplex PCR, the TCRdb table keeps only in-frame clones and is missing some. The sample has under 150,000 clones, around 77% seen once. The sample consisted of PBMCs. These receptors were obtained from a woman between 25 and 40 years old in good health and CMV-seropositive.

The chain is built from TRBV4-2 and TRBJ1-5; D not certain. The V gene's germline CDR1 is LGHNA and CDR2 YNFKEQ. CDR3 size: 17 residues. V lost 5 bases, J lost 1 base, and 18 bases lay in between. The CDR3: CASSKTDGDESNQPQHF. In DNA, the CDR3 is TGTGCCAGCAGCAAAACCGACGGGGATGAGAGCAATCAGCCCCAGCATTTT.

In its sample, this clone was seen a few times. This rearrangement joins TRBV2 to TRBJ2-1; 13 nucleotides line up with TRBD2. Germline V lookup: CDR1 SNHLY, CDR2 FYNNEI. The J segment lost 8 bases and the V segment lost 3 bases, leaving 7 bases of the junction unmatched. This CDR3 spans 16 amino acids. The CDR3 sequence is CASSDLGTSGIYEQFF. CDR3 nucleotides: TGTGCCAGCAGTGACCTCGGGACTAGCGGGATTTATGAGCAGTTCTTC. Full variable domain (rest looked up from reference TRBV2 and TRBJ2-1): EPEVTQTPSHQVTQMGQEVILRCVPISNHLYFYWYRQILGQKVEFLVSFYNNEISEKSEIFDDQFSVERPDGSNFTLKIRSTKLEDSAMYFCASSDLGTSGIYEQFFGPGTRLTVL.